The clone carrying this TCR beta chain showed up just once. The antigen is undetermined. Only in-frame clones appear in the TCRdb table, and some are missing; sequencing was by immunoSEQ multiplex PCR. The sample holds some 120,000 clones; about 89% are singletons and the top ten take over 8.5%. The sample comes from a study of T cell responses to AZD1222 COVID-19 vaccine. CDR1 is SGHAT and CDR2 is FQNNGV in the germline V gene. J gave up 1 base and V 1 base, and 6 bases lay outside the gene matches. The CDR3 has 16 amino acids. General observations from the study: Donors in the cohort were predominantly white British and more often female, and clonal diversity was possibly underestimated.

The TCR comes from an adult in good health. The chain carries TRBV11-2 and TRBJ2-7, with 8 bases lining up with TRBD2. This sample comprised peripheral blood, obtained on day 0 of MenACWY control vaccination. DNA of the CDR3: TGTGCCAGCAGCTTAGCCCCGCCGGGGGGGTCCTACGAGCAGTACTTC. This sequence encodes CASSLAPPGGSYEQYF.